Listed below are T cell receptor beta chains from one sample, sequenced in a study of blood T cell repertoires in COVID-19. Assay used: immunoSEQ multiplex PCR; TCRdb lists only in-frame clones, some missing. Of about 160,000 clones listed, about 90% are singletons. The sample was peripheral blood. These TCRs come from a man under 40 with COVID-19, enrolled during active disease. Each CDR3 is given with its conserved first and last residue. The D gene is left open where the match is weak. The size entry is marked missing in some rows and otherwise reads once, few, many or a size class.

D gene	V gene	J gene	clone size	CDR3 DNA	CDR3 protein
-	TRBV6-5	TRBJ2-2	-	TGTGCCAGCAGAAAGGGGGACACCGGGGAGCTGTTTTTT	CASRKGDTGELFF
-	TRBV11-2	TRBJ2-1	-	TGTGCCAGCAGCGTCACCGGGACTTCGATCAATCAGCAGTTCTTC	CASSVTGTSINQQFF
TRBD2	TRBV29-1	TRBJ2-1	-	TGCAGCGCCTGGTTGACTAGCAGCAATGAGCAGTTCTTC	CSAWLTSSNEQFF
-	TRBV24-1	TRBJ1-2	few	TGTGCCACCAGCGTCGGGACTTTCTATGGCTACACCTTC	CATSVGTFYGYTF
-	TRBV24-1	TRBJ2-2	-	TGTGCCACCAGTGATTTGCATTTCAGCCAGGGGCTGTTTTTT	CATSDLHFSQGLFF
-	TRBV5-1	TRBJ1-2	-	TGCGCCAGCAGCTTGCTGGGGGCCGGTGGCTACACCTTC	CASSLLGAGGYTF
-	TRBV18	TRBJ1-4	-	TGTGCCAGCTCACCACAGGGGGTTGTTGGTGAAAAACTGTTTTTT	CASSPQGVVGEKLFF
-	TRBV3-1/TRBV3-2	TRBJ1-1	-	TGTGCCAGCAGCCAAGTCCGGACAAGTAAGAACACTGAAGCTTTCTTT	CASSQVRTSKNTEAFF
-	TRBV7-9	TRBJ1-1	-	TGTGCCAGCAGCTTAGCAGGGACGCGGGGAACTGAAGCTTTCTTT	CASSLAGTRGTEAFF
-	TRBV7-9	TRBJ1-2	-	TGTGCCAGCAGCTTAACAGGGATCGGTGGCTACACCTTC	CASSLTGIGGYTF
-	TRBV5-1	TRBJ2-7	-	TGCGCCAGCAGCTGGTTGGACAGTAAATCCTACGAGCAGTACTTC	CASSWLDSKSYEQYF
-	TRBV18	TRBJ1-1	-	TGTGCCAGCTCTCGAAACTCGGTGACAGGTCCCGAAGCTTTCTTT	CASSRNSVTGPEAFF
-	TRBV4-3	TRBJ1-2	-	TGCGCCAGCAGCCAATCAGGGGACTATGGCTACACCTTC	CASSQSGDYGYTF
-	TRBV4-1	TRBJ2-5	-	TGCGCCAGCAGCCGAATCACAGGGAAAGAGACCCAGTACTTC	CASSRITGKETQYF
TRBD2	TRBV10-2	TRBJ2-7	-	TGCGCCAGCAGGGTCCTAGCGGGCTCCTACGAGCAGTACTTC	CASRVLAGSYEQYF
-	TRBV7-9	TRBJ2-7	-	TGTGCCAGCAGCTTAGAAAGGCGGAGGGAGCAGTACTTC	CASSLERRREQYF
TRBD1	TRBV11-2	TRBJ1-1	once	TGTGCCAGCAGCCCTCCTTTTACAGGGGCGCTTACTGAAGCTTTCTTT	CASSPPFTGALTEAFF
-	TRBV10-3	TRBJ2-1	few	TGTGCCATCAGTGAGTCGAGGGAGCCGGGGTACAATGAGCAGTTCTTC	CAISESREPGYNEQFF
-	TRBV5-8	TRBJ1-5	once	TGTGCCAGCAGCTTGGTCGTTCAGCCCCAGCATTTT	CASSLVVQPQHF
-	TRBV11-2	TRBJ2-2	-	TGTGCCAGCAGCTTACAGGGGAACACCGGGGAGCTGTTTTTT	CASSLQGNTGELFF
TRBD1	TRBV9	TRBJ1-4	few	TGTGCCAGCAGCGTAGAGGGACAGAGAGAAAAACTGTTTTTT	CASSVEGQREKLFF
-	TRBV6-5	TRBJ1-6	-	TGTGCCAGCAGTCCCCGGGTTCTTTCACCCCTCCACTTT	CASSPRVLSPLHF
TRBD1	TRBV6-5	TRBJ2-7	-	TGTGCCAGCACCCCAGGGGGTGGCGAGCAGTACTTC	CASTPGGGEQYF
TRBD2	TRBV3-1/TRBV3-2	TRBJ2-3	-	TGTGCCAGCAGCCTGGGACTAGCGGGGGGCCTAGATACGCAGTATTTT	CASSLGLAGGLDTQYF
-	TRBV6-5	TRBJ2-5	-	TGTGCCAGCAGCTTCCAGGTTGGGGAGACCCAGTACTTC	CASSFQVGETQYF
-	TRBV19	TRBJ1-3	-	TGTGCCAGTAGTATCACTCCTACAGGTTCCTCTGGAAACACCATATATTTT	CASSITPTGSSGNTIYF
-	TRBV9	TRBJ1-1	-	TGTGCCAGCAGCTATAGGGGGAACACTGAAGCTTTCTTT	CASSYRGNTEAFF
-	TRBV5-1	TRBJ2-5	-	TGCGCCAGCAGCTTGGGCAGGGAAGAGACCCAGTACTTC	CASSLGREETQYF
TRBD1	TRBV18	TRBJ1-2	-	TGTGCCAGCTCACCCGGCTATGGACAGGGTCATGGCTACACCTTC	CASSPGYGQGHGYTF
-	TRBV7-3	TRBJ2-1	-	TGTGCCAGCAGCTTAACGGGAGTGACATGGTATAATGAGCAGTTCTTC	CASSLTGVTWYNEQFF
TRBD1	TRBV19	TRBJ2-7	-	TGTGCCAGTAGTGACAGGGGGCTGATGTACGAGCAGTACTTC	CASSDRGLMYEQYF
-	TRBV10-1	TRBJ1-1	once	TGCGCCAGCAGTGAGGGGGGGACTGAAGCTTTCTTT	CASSEGGTEAFF
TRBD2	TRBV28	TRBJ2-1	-	TGTGCCACCAGCGGGACTAGCGGGAAACCGCCCTTCAATGAGCAGTTCTTC	CATSGTSGKPPFNEQFF
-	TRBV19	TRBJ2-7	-	TGTGCCAGTAGATCCGGCCCAGGGACCTACGAGCAGTACTTC	CASRSGPGTYEQYF
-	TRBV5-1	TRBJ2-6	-	TGCGCCAGCAGCCATGGAGACAGCTCTGGGGCCAACGTCCTGACTTTC	CASSHGDSSGANVLTF
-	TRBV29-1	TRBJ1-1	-	TGCAGCGTTGAAGATCACCTATTGCGGCGAGCTTTCTTT	CSVEDHLLRRAFF
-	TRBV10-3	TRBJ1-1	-	TGTGCCATCAGTGGGGGGGGTAACACTGAAGCTTTCTTT	CAISGGGNTEAFF
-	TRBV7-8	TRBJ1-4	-	TGTGCCAGCAGCCCCTCGGGAGAGGGGACTAATGAAAAACTGTTTTTT	CASSPSGEGTNEKLFF
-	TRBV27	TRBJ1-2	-	TGTGCCAGCAGTTTCCGAACCCGAAATACAGGGCCCGGTTACTATGGCTACACCTTC	CASSFRTRNTGPGYYGYTF